A single sample gave rise to the 13 T cell receptor beta chains below, sequenced in a study of OX40 agonist ivuxolimab in advanced cancers. Preparation of the library involved the immunoSEQ multiplex PCR assay. What TCRdb holds here is the immuneACCESS table cut down to in-frame rearrangements. Part of the clones is not present; checked against another copy, under half of the missing clones reflect an unresolved V gene, and the others are unexplained. Here the sample has 65,000 to 85,000 clones; 85% occur a single time. In total, the top ten clones hold around 1.8% of the sample. Specimen: CD4+ or CD8+ T cells sorted from blood, collected in a trial of the OX40 agonist ivuxolimab. These receptors were collected from an adult with an advanced solid tumor such as melanoma, head and neck, liver or kidney cancer.

This chain links TRBV7-6 with TRBJ2-2, with a weak D call TRBD1 (5 bases). CDR1 is SGHVS, CDR2 FNYEAQ, per germline. CDR3 length: 16 residues. V was cut by 2 bases and J by 4 bases, with 14 bases left in between. The CDR3 DNA follows: TGTGCCAGCAGCTTATACACAATTCAGGGCACCGGGGAGCTGTTTTTT. This encodes CASSLYTIQGTGELFF.

The chain uses TRBV11-3 and TRBJ1-1; unclear D gene. Germline CDR1 SGHNT, CDR2 YENEEA. V lost 2 bases and J lost 5, with 12 bases in between. The CDR3 extends over 14 amino acids. The CDR3 is CASSLSAGRTEAFF. Written as DNA, the CDR3 is TGTGCCAGCAGCTTAAGCGCGGGGAGGACTGAAGCTTTCTTT. Full variable domain (remainder filled in from reference TRBV11-3 and TRBJ1-1): EAGVVQSPRYKIIEKKQPVAFWCNPISGHNTLYWYLQNLGQGPELLIRYENEEAVDDSQLPKDRFSAERLKGVDSTLKIQPAELGDSAVYLCASSLSAGRTEAFFGQGTRLTVV.

This clone was seen once. The J gene is TRBJ2-5, the V gene TRBV9, with 7 positions matching TRBD1. Germline CDR1 is SGDLS and CDR2 is YYNGEE. After removal of 3 bases from V and 5 bases from J, the junction contained 4 bases not matched to a gene. The CDR3 loop spans 13 amino acids. The CDR3 DNA reads as TGTGCCAGCAGCGCCGACAGGGTGGAGACCCAGTACTTC. Residues: CASSADRVETQYF. Based on the CDR3 plus reference TRBV9 and TRBJ2-5, the full variable domain is DSGVTQTPKHLITATGQRVTLRCSPRSGDLSVYWYQQSLDQGLQFLIQYYNGEERAKGNILERFSAQQFPDLHSELNLSSLELGDSALYFCASSADRVETQYFGPGTRLLVL.

The rearrangement links TRBV19 to TRBJ1-2; TRBD1 aligns across 7 bases. This CDR3 is 13 amino acids long. The junction had 5 bases not matched to a gene; V was cut back by 3 bases and J by 7 bases. CDR1 is LNHDA and CDR2 is SQIVND in the germline V gene (reference sequence). The CDR3 loop is CASSINNRGGYTF. The CDR3 bases are TGTGCCAGTAGTATTAATAACAGGGGTGGCTACACCTTC.

The chain couples TRBV6-4 to TRBJ1-2; TRBD1 might be the D (6 bases). The V gene's germline CDR1 is MRHNA and CDR2 SNTAGT. V was pared by 5 bases and J by 4 bases, with 11 bases between. This CDR3 comprises 13 residues. The CDR3 loop reads CASSTTGSYGYTF. The CDR3 DNA follows: TGTGCCAGCAGTACGACAGGCTCCTATGGCTACACCTTC.

The rearrangement joins TRBV10-3 to TRBJ2-2, with 8 positions matching TRBD1. CDR1 ENHRY and CDR2 SYGVKD come from the germline V gene. The junction had 6 bases not matched to a gene; V was cut back by 7 bases and J by 2 bases. This CDR3 is 15 amino acids long. The CDR3 region is CAINYGQGNTGELFF. In nucleotides, the CDR3 is TGTGCCATCAATTACGGACAGGGTAACACCGGGGAGCTGTTTTTT.

The chain has TRBV19 and TRBJ2-1; D might be TRBD1 (6 bases). Trimming pared 1 base from V and 4 bases from J, leaving 14 bases between. Germline CDR1 reads LNHDA; CDR2 reads SQIVND (reference sequence). This CDR3 is built from 16 residues. The CDR3 DNA sequence: TGTGCCAGTAGTATAGCGGACAGTGGTCTGTACAATGAGCAGTTCTTC. Its protein product is CASSIADSGLYNEQFF.

The V call is TRBV9, the J call TRBJ2-1; TRBD2 aligns across 7 bases. The CDR3 is made up of 15 amino acids. After removal of 3 bases from V and 8 bases from J, the junction contained 11 bases not matched to a gene. CDR1 is SGDLS and CDR2 is YYNGEE in the germline V gene. The DNA for the CDR3 is TGTGCCAGCAGCGAGGGTACTAGCGCCCTGCATGAGCAGTTCTTC. It translates to CASSEGTSALHEQFF.

DNA of the CDR3: TGCGCCAGCAGCTTCTCTGCGGGGGGGCGGACCGGGGAGCTGTTTTTT. It translates to CASSFSAGGRTGELFF. The chain carries TRBV5-1 and TRBJ2-2; the match to TRBD2 covers 9 bases. Germline assignment: CDR1 SGHRS and CDR2 YFSETQ. The CDR3 has 16 residues. J gave up 5 bases and V 2 bases, and 7 bases lay outside the gene matches.

This chain joins TRBV30 and TRBJ1-1, with D perhaps matching TRBD1 (6 bases). Germline CDR1 reads GTSNPN; CDR2 reads SVGIG (reference sequence). The CDR3 spans 14 residues. V was clipped by 0 bases and J by 3 bases, with 11 bases between them. CDR3 region: CAWSVGGADTEAFF. The CDR3 region has the DNA TGTGCCTGGAGTGTTGGGGGGGCGGACACTGAAGCTTTCTTT.

The V gene is TRBV7-9, the J gene TRBJ2-7, with 8 bases that match TRBD1. Germline V gene data show CDR1 as SEHNR and CDR2 as FQNEAQ (reference sequence). The V and J ends lost 4 bases and 0 bases, in that order; junction bases with no gene match: 5. The CDR3 loop spans 15 amino acids. CDR3 residues: CASSSGTGRSYEQYF. CDR3 in DNA: TGTGCCAGCAGCTCCGGGACAGGCCGCTCCTACGAGCAGTACTTC. Complete variable domain (other parts from reference TRBV7-9 and TRBJ2-7): DTGVSQNPRHKITKRGQNVTFRCDPISEHNRLYWYRQTLGQGPEFLTYFQNEAQLEKSRLLSDRFSAERPKGSFSTLEIQRTEQGDSAMYLCASSSGTGRSYEQYFGPGTRLTVT.

This clone was seen once. V is TRBV20-1 and J is TRBJ2-3; D gene uncertain. This CDR3 region has 11 residues. The V end lost 2 bases, the J end lost 5 bases, and 5 bases lay between the germline ends. Germline lookup yields CDR1 DFQATT and CDR2 SNEGSKA (reference sequence). CDR3 sequence reads: CSARPRDTQYF. The CDR3 DNA is TGCAGTGCTAGACCCAGAGATACGCAGTATTTT.

This clone was detected a few times. The CDR3, as DNA: TGTGCCAGCAGCTTCCAAGAGACCCAGTACTTC. This sequence encodes CASSFQETQYF. The rearrangement links TRBV7-2 to TRBJ2-5; D gene ambiguous. CDR1 SGHTA and CDR2 FQGNSA come from the germline V gene. Trimming stripped 3 bases from V and 1 base from J, with 0 bases between. This CDR3 has 11 residues.